This T cell receptor (beta chain) was sequenced during a study of T cells after yellow fever vaccination. Study in general: Where fractions had low cell numbers, libraries were prepared from them with the SMART-Seq v4 Ultra Low Input RNA kit. Study observations and caveats: Weaker, the secondary response had a peak occurring faster, on day 5 versus 15.

Germline assignment: CDR1 KGHSH and CDR2 LQKENI. V lost 0 bases and J 6 bases, leaving 20 bases between the germline ends. The CDR3 has 17 residues. This clonotype has a handful of counts. What it binds is not known. Template switching with 5'RACE generated the TCR cDNA and added a universal primer site and UMIs. MiXCR, applied by TCRdb to the 5' RACE reads, yields one record per CDR3 protein. The sample contains hundreds of thousands of distinct CDR3 sequences, roughly 3.9% of which appear only once. The V gene is TRBV18, the J gene TRBJ1-2; tentative D call: TRBD1 (6 bases). The clonotype was recovered from a man between 18 and 29 years old who received the YFV17D yellow fever vaccine. Sequencing was performed on PBMCs, taken 5 days after the yellow fever booster vaccination. In nucleotides, the CDR3 is TGTGCCAGCTCACCACCGCATATTGGGGGGCGAGCGAATGGCTACACCTTC. Amino acids: CASSPPHIGGRANGYTF.